The 5 T cell receptor beta chains given below trace back to one sample, sequenced in a study of cytomegalovirus exposure and HLA in healthy donors (dated by TCRdb to about 2017). The library relied on the immunoSEQ multiplex PCR assay. TCRdb limited this immuneACCESS table to in-frame rearrangements with V and J called. A share of clones is missing; checked studies link under half to unresolved V genes, and the rest is unexplained. This sample lists tens of thousands of clones; 80% to 95% were detected once. Roughly 5.8% of the sample rests with the top ten. Sequenced material: PBMCs. The receptor source for this set is a woman aged 18 to 35 in good health and CMV-seronegative.

The gene calls are TRBV13 and TRBJ2-1, with a tentative D call TRBD2 (6 bases). Germline V gene data show CDR1 as PRHDT and CDR2 as FYEKMQ (reference sequence). This CDR3 is built from 15 residues. The V gene lost 5 bases and the J gene lost 2 bases, with 13 bases spanning the gap. The CDR3 coding sequence is TGTGCCAGCAGCCACCCGGAGGGAGCCTACAATGAGCAGTTCTTC. It yields the protein CASSHPEGAYNEQFF.

The CDR3: CASSEIVGQGSDEQFF. In DNA form, the CDR3 reads TGTGCCAGCAGTGAAATCGTGGGACAGGGGTCGGATGAGCAGTTCTTC. This chain joins TRBV6-1 and TRBJ2-1; 10 bases line up with TRBD1. The CDR3 extends over 16 amino acids. Trimming at V came to 2 bases and at J to 8 bases, leaving 9 bases not matched to a gene. Per germline, CDR1 MNHNS and CDR2 SASEGT.

The CDR3 DNA sequence: TGTGCCATCAGTGAGTCCGCAGGGCGGAATTCACCCCTCCACTTT. This translates into CAISESAGRNSPLHF. This sequence joins TRBV10-3 and TRBJ1-6; tentative D call: TRBD1 (5 bases). Trimming pared 0 bases from V and 7 bases from J, leaving 10 bases between. This CDR3 region has 15 residues. Germline V gene lookup returns CDR1 ENHRY and CDR2 SYGVKD.

The chain combines TRBV10-3 with TRBJ1-1; 10 bases align to TRBD1. J was trimmed by 1 base and V by 4 bases; bases with no gene match: 0. This CDR3 has 14 amino acids. Per the germline V gene, CDR1 is ENHRY and CDR2 is SYGVKD. CDR3 sequence reads: CAISGDRGNTEAFF. CDR3 nucleotides: TGTGCCATCAGTGGGGACAGGGGGAACACTGAAGCTTTCTTT.

This chain links TRBV11-2 with TRBJ2-3; the D is unclear. There are 12 residues in the CDR3. Trimming took off 4 bases at V and 3 bases at J, with 5 bases between the two ends. Germline V CDR1 and CDR2: SGHAT, FQNNGV. The CDR3 protein is CASSSVTDTQYF. CDR3 in DNA: TGTGCCAGCAGCTCCGTAACAGATACGCAGTATTTT.